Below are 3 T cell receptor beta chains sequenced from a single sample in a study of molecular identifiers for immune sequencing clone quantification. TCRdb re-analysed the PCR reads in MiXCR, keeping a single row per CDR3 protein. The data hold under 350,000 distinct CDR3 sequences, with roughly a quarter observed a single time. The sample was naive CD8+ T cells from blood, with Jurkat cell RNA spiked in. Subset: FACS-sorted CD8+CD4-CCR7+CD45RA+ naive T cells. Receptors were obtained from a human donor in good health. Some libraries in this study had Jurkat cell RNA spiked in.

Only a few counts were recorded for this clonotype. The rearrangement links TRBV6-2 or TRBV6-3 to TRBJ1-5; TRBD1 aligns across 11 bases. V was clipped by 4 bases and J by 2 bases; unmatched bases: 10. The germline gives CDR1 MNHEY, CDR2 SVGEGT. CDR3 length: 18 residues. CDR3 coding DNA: TGTGCCAGCAGTTTTCGGACAGGGGGCGCTTATGGCAATCAGCCCCAGCATTTT. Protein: CASSFRTGGAYGNQPQHF.

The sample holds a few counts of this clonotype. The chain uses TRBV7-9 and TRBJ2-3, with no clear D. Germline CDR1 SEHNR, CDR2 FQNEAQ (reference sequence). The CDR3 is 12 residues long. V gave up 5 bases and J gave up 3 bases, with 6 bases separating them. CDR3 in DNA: TGTGCCAGCAGCCAGATAACAGATACGCAGTATTTT. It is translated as CASSQITDTQYF.

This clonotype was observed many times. CDR3 sequence reads: CASHTSGGHQETQYF. CDR3 nucleotides: TGTGCTAGTCATACTAGCGGGGGGCACCAAGAGACCCAGTACTTC. The gene calls are TRBV12-5 and TRBJ2-5, with 12 bases fitting TRBD2. The junction had 4 bases not matched to a gene; V was cut back by 8 bases and J by 0 bases. The CDR3 is made up of 15 amino acids. CDR1 is LGHNT and CDR2 is FRNRAP in the germline V gene.